The clone carrying this T cell receptor beta chain was seen a handful of times. Antigen: not known. TCRdb recomputed calls from the 5' RACE reads with MiXCR, one row per CDR3 protein. Seen here are around 530,000 distinct CDR3 sequences, about 16% observed once, and the top ten hold about 0.47%. These data come from a study of identical twins. Points from the study as a whole: Sequences that were out-of-frame, alpha and twin-shared displayed an excess of low generation probability.

CDR1 is DFQATT, CDR2 SNEGSKA, per germline (reference sequence). The trim removed 4 bases at V and 6 bases at J, leaving 6 bases unmatched. The CDR3 runs 13 residues. These same data were also listed under a study on yellow fever vaccine responses in identical twins.

Sequencing was done on a sample of CD4+ T cells sorted from blood. The rearrangement uses TRBV20-1 and TRBJ1-5; 7 nucleotides match TRBD1. The clonotype was recovered from a woman younger than 30 in good health. The CDR3 sequence: CSATRQGGQPQHF. The CDR3, as DNA: TGCAGTGCTACTAGACAGGGAGGTCAGCCCCAGCATTTT.